These 21 T cell receptor beta chains were sequenced from one sample in a study of T cell repertoires in aging, cancer and after chemotherapy. TCR beta rearrangements were amplified from peripheral blood genomic DNA. TRB rearrangements spanning V, D and J were amplified using mixed TRB-A/B primers. Using its own MiXCR run on the multiplex PCR reads, TCRdb lists one record per CDR3 protein. Of 2,000 to 2,500 distinct CDR3 sequences listed, approximately 20% are singletons. Sequenced material: blood. Source of these receptors: a human donor with a blood cancer.

V usage is TRBV6-5 and J usage is TRBJ2-1; D is possibly TRBD2 (7 bases). With 2 bases removed from V and 7 bases from J, the gap between germline ends came to 27 bases. Germline V CDR1 and CDR2: MNHEY, SVGAGI. This CDR3 has 19 amino acids. The CDR3 DNA reads TGTGCCAGCAGTTACACAACGGGAGGAGGGACCGGGGGCAGGAATGAGCAGTTCTTC. Its protein is CASSYTTGGGTGGRNEQFF.

This clonotype is labeled medium-sized (0.01 to 0.1%). The gene calls are TRBV6-5 and TRBJ1-6; 9 nucleotides agree with TRBD1. Germline lookup yields CDR1 MNHEY and CDR2 SVGAGI. Trimming took 5 bases from V and 1 from J; bases not matched to a gene: 6. This CDR3 has 17 residues. DNA for the CDR3: TGTGCCAGCAGTATCCGAGGACAGGGGTCCTATAATTCACCCCTCCACTTT. It encodes CASSIRGQGSYNSPLHF.

In its sample, this clonotype was seen a few times. CDR3 in amino acids: CASSDYSQGWDTQYF. CDR3 sequence (DNA): TGCGCCAGCAGTGATTATAGTCAGGGGTGGGATACGCAGTATTTT. The chain has TRBV10-1 and TRBJ2-3, with D possibly TRBD1 on 6 matching bases. The V end lost 3 bases, the J end lost 6 bases, and 16 bases lay between the germline ends. The CDR3 spans 15 residues. CDR1 WNHNN and CDR2 SYGVQD come from the germline V gene (reference sequence).

This chain joins TRBV25-1 and TRBJ2-3; TRBD2 might be the D (5 bases). Trimming shortened V by 4 bases and J by 0 bases, and 14 bases separated the two germline ends. The length of the CDR3 is 16 residues. The germline V gene encodes CDR1 MGHDK and CDR2 SYGVNS. In DNA, the CDR3 is TGTGCCAGCAGTGGAACTAGGATTGGGAGCACAGATACGCAGTATTTT. It is translated as CASSGTRIGSTDTQYF.

The CDR3, as DNA: TGTGCCAGCAGGGGACAGGGATCAGCCAAAAACATTCAGTACTTC. Protein product: CASRGQGSAKNIQYF. The chain joins TRBV12-3 or TRBV12-4 to TRBJ2-4; 9 bases agree with TRBD1. The V segment lost 6 bases and the J segment 0 bases; nucleotides outside the gene matches: 3. CDR3 size: 15 residues.

By share of the sample, this clonotype is large. The CDR3 reads CASSLEGNYGYTF. The CDR3 nucleotides are TGTGCCAGTAGTTTGGAGGGGAACTATGGCTACACCTTC. The rearrangement joins TRBV19 to TRBJ1-2; D is possibly TRBD1 (5 bases). The CDR3 consists of 13 residues. Germline values: CDR1 LNHDA, CDR2 SQIVND (reference sequence). Trimming cost V 5 bases and J 2 bases, with 9 bases left between them.

The gene calls are TRBV19 and TRBJ2-7; possibly TRBD1 for D (6 bases). Germline-derived CDR1 and CDR2 are LNHDA and SQIVND (reference sequence). This CDR3 comprises 14 residues. V was trimmed by 7 bases and J by 0 bases, leaving 13 bases between them. DNA for the CDR3: TGTGCCAGTACTCATGCACAGGGCTCCTACGAGCAGTACTTC. Its translation is CASTHAQGSYEQYF. Drawing the rest from reference TRBV19 and TRBJ2-7, the complete variable domain is DGGITQSPKYLFRKEGQNVTLSCEQNLNHDAMYWYRQDPGQGLRLIYYSQIVNDFQKGDIAEGYSVSREKKESFPLTVTSAQKNPTAFYLCASTHAQGSYEQYFGPGTRLTVT.

The chain uses TRBV7-9 and TRBJ2-1; 9 bases align to TRBD1. CDR1 SEHNR and CDR2 FQNEAQ come from the germline V gene (reference sequence). The CDR3 is 14 amino acids. The V segment lost 8 bases and the J segment 6 bases; nucleotides outside the gene matches: 8. The CDR3 region has the DNA TGTGCCAGCCATTGGACAGGGGAAGGCAATGAGCAGTTCTTC. Amino acids: CASHWTGEGNEQFF.

The chain recombines TRBV29-1 with TRBJ2-6, with TRBD1 matching 8 bases. V shed 7 bases and J 8 bases; nucleotides not matched to a gene: 1. Germline CDR1 is SQVTM and CDR2 is ANQGSEA. The CDR3 totals 11 residues. This chain's CDR3 is CSGDRSNVLTF. The CDR3 DNA reads TGCAGCGGGGACAGGTCCAACGTCCTGACTTTC.

This clonotype was counted a few times. The chain links TRBV5-1 to TRBJ2-1; the match to TRBD2 covers 12 bases. V lost 4 bases, J lost 5 bases, and 7 bases stayed unmatched. CDR3 length: 16 residues. Looked up from germline, CDR1 is SGHRS and CDR2 is YFSETQ. The CDR3 is CASSRQGLAGNNEQFF. The CDR3 DNA is TGCGCCAGCAGCCGACAAGGACTAGCGGGAAACAATGAGCAGTTCTTC.

A few counts support this clonotype. The chain recombines TRBV4-2 with TRBJ2-7, with 9 bases matching TRBD2. This CDR3 comprises 13 residues. CDR1 is LGHNA, CDR2 YNFKEQ, per germline. Losses at the gene ends were 1 base for V and 5 bases for J; bases not matched to a gene: 0. The CDR3 DNA is TGTGCCAGCAGCCAAGGGACTAGCGACGAGCAGTACTTC. The encoded protein is CASSQGTSDEQYF.

J is TRBJ2-7 and V is TRBV7-2; no definite D call. CDR1 SGHTA and CDR2 FQGNSA come from the germline V gene. This CDR3 is 16 amino acids long. Trimming stripped 3 bases from V and 0 bases from J, with 15 bases between. CDR3 sequence (DNA): TGTGCCAGCAGCTTCGGTAGGACGCAGGACTCCTACGAGCAGTACTTC. This sequence encodes CASSFGRTQDSYEQYF.

The rearrangement links TRBV7-9 to TRBJ2-1; unclear D gene. Germline V CDR1 and CDR2: SEHNR, FQNEAQ (reference sequence). CDR3 length equals 15 residues. Deletions cut 1 base from V and 8 bases from J, with 15 bases between. DNA for the CDR3: TGTGCCAGCAGCTTAGGCCGGGCGGCGTCCCATGAGCAGTTCTTC. Amino acids: CASSLGRAASHEQFF.

This rearrangement joins TRBV27 to TRBJ2-7; D not resolved. Germline-derived CDR1 and CDR2 are MNHEY and SMNVEV (reference sequence). Trimming took 0 bases from V and 0 from J, leaving 6 bases between them. The CDR3 sequence is 14 residues long. The CDR3 region has the DNA TGTGCCAGCAGTTTATCCAAGAGCTCCTACGAGCAGTACTTC. Translation: CASSLSKSSYEQYF.

This clonotype was seen more than once but under ten times. This chain links TRBV7-2 with TRBJ1-4, with D unclear. Germline-derived CDR1 and CDR2 are SGHTA and FQGNSA. There are 13 residues in the CDR3. Between the trimmed V and J ends, which lost 5 bases and 8 bases, there was a span of 12 bases. The CDR3 DNA sequence: TGTGCCAGCAGCCCCCTGTTGAGGGAAAAACTGTTTTTT. Translating it yields CASSPLLREKLFF.

By sample fraction, this clonotype is large. The chain combines TRBV29-1 with TRBJ1-1; possibly TRBD1 for D (6 bases). Trimming took off 6 bases at V and 1 base at J, with 12 bases between the two ends. This CDR3 is built from 13 residues. Germline V CDR1 and CDR2: SQVTM, ANQGSEA. CDR3 loop: CSVITGQNTEAFF. The CDR3 region has the DNA TGCAGCGTGATCACAGGGCAGAACACTGAAGCTTTCTTT.

Within the sample, this clonotype is medium-sized. The rearrangement links TRBV7-2 to TRBJ2-2; D is perhaps TRBD2 (6 bases). CDR1 is SGHTA and CDR2 is FQGNSA in the germline V gene. The CDR3 has 15 amino acids. Trimming took 4 bases from V and 4 from J, leaving 13 bases between them. CDR3 region: CASSSLGGVTGELFF. The CDR3 DNA is TGTGCCAGCAGCTCATTGGGAGGAGTCACCGGGGAGCTGTTTTTT.

This clonotype was counted only a few times. V usage is TRBV19 and J usage is TRBJ2-6; D unresolved. V was clipped by 3 bases and J by 2 bases, with 11 bases between them. The length of the CDR3 is 16 residues. Germline V gene sequence: CDR1 LNHDA, CDR2 SQIVND (reference sequence). The CDR3 here is CASSMRGEPGANVLTF. CDR3 sequence (DNA): TGTGCCAGTAGTATGAGAGGAGAGCCTGGGGCCAACGTCCTGACTTTC.

The sample holds a few counts of this clonotype. V usage is TRBV13 and J usage is TRBJ2-7, with unresolved D. There are 12 residues in the CDR3. V lost 6 bases and J 3 bases, leaving 9 bases between the germline ends. In germline, CDR1 is PRHDT, CDR2 FYEKMQ (reference sequence). The CDR3 region is CASSPRSYEQYF. The CDR3 nucleotides read TGTGCCAGCAGTCCGAGGAGCTACGAGCAGTACTTC.

By share, this clonotype ranks as large. The chain uses TRBV6-5 and TRBJ2-7; tentatively, D is TRBD2 (5 bases). Germline CDR1 MNHEY, CDR2 SVGAGI. The V and J ends lost 4 bases and 2 bases respectively, with 15 bases between them. There are 15 residues in the CDR3. The CDR3 reads CASSSTMDGTYEQYF. The CDR3 DNA is TGTGCCAGCAGTTCGACGATGGACGGGACCTACGAGCAGTACTTC.

By frequency in the sample, this clonotype is large (0.1 to 1%). V gene TRBV27 combines with J gene TRBJ2-5; the D gene is possibly TRBD2 (5 bases). The ends were cut back, 5 bases at V and 2 bases at J, with 9 bases in the middle. CDR1 and CDR2 from the germline V gene are MNHEY and SMNVEV (reference sequence). The CDR3 is 13 residues long. The CDR3 DNA is TGTGCCAGCAGTCGATCGGGACAAGAGACCCAGTACTTC. Amino acid sequence: CASSRSGQETQYF.